One sample yielded the 24 T cell receptor beta chains listed below, sequenced in a study of blood T cell repertoires in COVID-19 (dated by TCRdb to 2018 to 2021). Library prep was done by the immunoSEQ multiplex PCR assay. TCRdb carries this immuneACCESS record with in-frame sequences only. Its versions omit some clonotypes, under half of them owing to an unresolved V gene in the studies checked, with the rest unexplained. The sample has some 240,000 clones on record, approximately 78% of them singletons. About an eighth of the sample lies in the top ten. The sequencing sample was made of peripheral blood. The receptor set was obtained from an older woman with active or convalescent COVID-19.

This chain joins TRBV19 and TRBJ2-7; a possible D gene is TRBD2 (5 bases). Germline CDR1 and CDR2: LNHDA and SQIVND (reference sequence). Trimming pared 1 base from V and 4 bases from J, leaving 8 bases between. The CDR3 runs to 13 residues. The CDR3 region has the DNA TGTGCCAGTAGTATAGGACGGGGATACGAGCAGTACTTC. Translated, it gives CASSIGRGYEQYF. Together with reference TRBV19 and TRBJ2-7, the CDR3 gives the full variable domain: DGGITQSPKYLFRKEGQNVTLSCEQNLNHDAMYWYRQDPGQGLRLIYYSQIVNDFQKGDIAEGYSVSREKKESFPLTVTSAQKNPTAFYLCASSIGRGYEQYFGPGTRLTVT.

V and J are TRBV11-2 and TRBJ2-7; D call uncertain. The CDR3 consists of 15 residues. Germline values: CDR1 SGHAT, CDR2 FQNNGV. Trimming stripped 1 base from V and 3 bases from J, with 13 bases between. The DNA for the CDR3 is TGTGCCAGCAGCTTAGTATCCGGGTTCAGCTACGAGCAGTACTTC. This gives the protein CASSLVSGFSYEQYF.

CDR3 sequence: CAWSGQRGVGRDEQFF. CDR3 coding DNA: TGTGCCTGGAGTGGCCAGCGGGGGGTCGGAAGGGATGAGCAGTTCTTC. The chain is built from TRBV30 and TRBJ2-1; 9 nucleotides line up with TRBD2. The germline V gene encodes CDR1 GTSNPN and CDR2 SVGIG (reference sequence). V trimming: 1 base; J trimming: 8 bases; junction bases outside the gene matches: 12. This CDR3 contains 16 residues.

The V and J genes are TRBV1 and TRBJ2-1; TRBD2, as called in the table, went unchecked against the DNA. TRBV1 is assigned pseudogene status. The CDR3 runs to 12 residues. In nucleotides, the CDR3 is TGCACCAGCAGCCTTTCTCCGGGGGGGCAGTTCTTC. It is translated as CTSSLSPGGQFF.

The rearrangement uses TRBV12-3 or TRBV12-4 and TRBJ1-2; possible D gene TRBD1, 6 bases. Trimming stripped 6 bases from V and 4 bases from J, with 12 bases between. The CDR3 extends over 13 amino acids. This CDR3 reads CASSWTVPYGYTF. DNA of the CDR3: TGTGCCAGCAGCTGGACAGTCCCCTATGGCTACACCTTC.

J is TRBJ2-3 and V is TRBV6-2 or TRBV6-3; 7 nucleotides agree with TRBD2. With V trimmed by 2 bases and J by 4 bases, 9 bases remained unmatched. Germline V CDR1 and CDR2: MNHEY, SVGEGT. This CDR3 region has 16 residues. In DNA, the CDR3 is TGTGCCAGCAGTTACCTTGGGGGGGGGAGGGCAGATACGCAGTATTTT. Amino acids: CASSYLGGGRADTQYF.

V and J are TRBV2 and TRBJ2-7, with 9 bases that match TRBD1. Unmatched junction bases numbered 9, after V lost 7 bases and J lost 5 bases. The CDR3 spans 14 residues. Germline V CDR1 and CDR2: SNHLY, FYNNEI. CDR3 sequence reads: CASKPGQGHHEQYF. As DNA, the CDR3 is TGTGCCAGCAAGCCGGGACAGGGACACCACGAGCAGTACTTC.

The chain carries TRBV18 and TRBJ2-5; 7 bases match TRBD2. Germline V gives CDR1 KGHSH, CDR2 LQKENI. V gave up 2 bases and J gave up 2 bases; unmatched junction bases: 5. This CDR3 is 15 amino acids long. The CDR3 DNA reads as TGTGCCAGCTCACCAAACGCGGGGGAACAAGAGACCCAGTACTTC. This translates into CASSPNAGEQETQYF.

The chain recombines TRBV7-8 with TRBJ1-1; TRBD1 matches 8 bases. The CDR3 spans 17 residues. After removal of 1 base from V and 5 bases from J, the junction contained 12 bases not matched to a gene. Germline values: CDR1 SGHVS, CDR2 FQNEAQ. The CDR3: CASSLVGRGTGRTEAFF. CDR3 sequence (DNA): TGTGCCAGCAGCTTAGTAGGTAGAGGGACAGGAAGGACTGAAGCTTTCTTT.

The CDR3: CASSLTPLAGAGNEQFF. In DNA form, the CDR3 reads TGTGCCAGCAGCTTAACCCCCCTAGCGGGGGCAGGGAATGAGCAGTTCTTC. This chain links TRBV7-9 with TRBJ2-1, with 10 bases identical to TRBD2. CDR1 is SEHNR, CDR2 FQNEAQ, per germline (reference sequence). This CDR3 comprises 17 residues. V lost 2 bases and J lost 7; bases outside the gene matches: 11.

This sequence joins TRBV6-5 and TRBJ2-3, with 9 bases identical to TRBD1. The CDR3 has 15 residues. From germline, CDR1 is MNHEY and CDR2 SVGAGI. V gave up 4 bases and J gave up 2 bases; unmatched junction bases: 4. CDR3 sequence: CASSWTGAYTDTQYF. CDR3 nucleotide sequence: TGTGCCAGCAGTTGGACAGGGGCCTACACAGATACGCAGTATTTT.

This chain joins TRBV15 and TRBJ1-5; no clear D gene. CDR1 and CDR2 (germline): LNHNV, YYDKDF (reference sequence). Trimming cost V 1 base and J 6 bases, with 10 bases left between them. The CDR3 runs 14 residues. The CDR3 DNA reads as TGTGCCACCAGCAGAGGCGGGGAAAGTCAGCCCCAGCATTTT. Its translation: CATSRGGESQPQHF.

The chain couples TRBV21-1 to TRBJ2-5; the table's D call TRBD1 went unverified against the DNA. TRBV21-1 is shown as a pseudogene. The length of the CDR3 is 13 residues. The CDR3 loop reads CASSKMAQETQYF. CDR3 DNA sequence: TGTGCCAGCAGCAAAATGGCCCAAGAGACCCAGTACTTC.

The chain uses TRBV24-1 and TRBJ1-2, with TRBD1 matching 9 bases. Germline trimming cut 4 bases from V and 2 bases from J; bases unmatched to any gene: 7. This CDR3 comprises 16 residues. The germline V gene has CDR1 KGHDR and CDR2 SFDVKD. In nucleotides, the CDR3 is TGTGCCACCAGTGACCCACCGGGACAGGGAAACTATGGCTACACCTTC. It encodes CATSDPPGQGNYGYTF.

This clone came up once. The chain carries TRBV4-1 and TRBJ1-5; TRBD1 matches at 10 bases. J gave up 4 bases and V 3 bases, and 9 bases lay outside the gene matches. Germline CDR1 reads MGHRA; CDR2 reads YSYEKL. This CDR3 spans 17 amino acids. The CDR3 region has the DNA TGCGCCAGCAGCCACCCAAAGACAGGGGGCGGGAATCAGCCCCAGCATTTT. Translated: CASSHPKTGGGNQPQHF.

The chain links TRBV6-2 or TRBV6-3 to TRBJ2-5; no clear D gene. CDR1 and CDR2 from the germline V gene are MNHEY and SVGEGT. Trimming pared 7 bases from V and 7 bases from J, leaving 16 bases between. The CDR3 has 13 residues. DNA for the CDR3: TGTGCCAGCACCCCAGGTCCTCCGGGGACCCAGTACTTC. It specifies CASTPGPPGTQYF.

This sequence joins TRBV29-1 and TRBJ1-1, with 12 bases identical to TRBD1. The J segment lost 4 bases and the V segment lost 6 bases, leaving 9 bases of the junction unmatched. Germline-derived CDR1 and CDR2 are SQVTM and ANQGSEA. The CDR3 is made up of 15 amino acids. The CDR3 loop reads CSVKGDRGPGTEAFF. The CDR3 coding sequence is TGCAGCGTCAAGGGGGACAGGGGGCCGGGCACTGAAGCTTTCTTT.

V and J are TRBV11-2 and TRBJ2-5; D may be TRBD1 (7 bases). Germline CDR1 is SGHAT and CDR2 is FQNNGV. The CDR3 runs to 16 residues. Between the trimmed V and J ends, which lost 4 bases and 5 bases, there was a span of 20 bases. The DNA for the CDR3 is TGTGCCAGCAGCTCCCAGGGGGGACTCCGGACGGAGACCCAGTACTTC. Translation: CASSSQGGLRTETQYF.

This chain links TRBV7-9 with TRBJ2-3; 12 bases fit TRBD2. The V gene's germline CDR1 is SEHNR and CDR2 FQNEAQ (reference sequence). J lost 3 bases, V lost 1 base, and 5 bases had no gene match. CDR3 length: 17 residues. CDR3 DNA: TGTGCCAGCAGCTTAGGGCTAGCGGGGGGGCCTACAGATACGCAGTATTTT. Protein sequence: CASSLGLAGGPTDTQYF.

The V call is TRBV11-2, the J call TRBJ1-1; weak D call: TRBD1 (5 bases). This CDR3 is built from 14 residues. The V and J ends lost 5 bases and 2 bases respectively, with 12 bases between them. Germline CDR1 SGHAT, CDR2 FQNNGV. The CDR3: CASSRQFINTEAFF. The CDR3 DNA follows: TGTGCCAGCAGCCGACAGTTTATAAACACTGAAGCTTTCTTT. The whole variable domain, filled in from reference TRBV11-2 and TRBJ1-1, reads EAGVAQSPRYKIIEKRQSVAFWCNPISGHATLYWYQQILGQGPKLLIQFQNNGVVDDSQLPKDRFSAERLKGVDSTLKIQPAKLEDSAVYLCASSRQFINTEAFFGQGTRLTVV.

The chain has TRBV7-9 and TRBJ1-3; 7 bases fit TRBD1. CDR3 size: 14 residues. Germline V gives CDR1 SEHNR, CDR2 FQNEAQ (reference sequence). V lost 5 bases, J lost 4 bases, and 5 bases stayed unmatched. The CDR3 here is CASSPQGQGNTIYF. The CDR3 nucleotides are TGTGCCAGCAGCCCTCAGGGACAGGGAAACACCATATATTTT. Looking up the rest from reference TRBV7-9 and TRBJ1-3 gives the full variable domain: DTGVSQNPRHKITKRGQNVTFRCDPISEHNRLYWYRQTLGQGPEFLTYFQNEAQLEKSRLLSDRFSAERPKGSFSTLEIQRTEQGDSAMYLCASSPQGQGNTIYFGEGSWLTVV.

The gene calls are TRBV10-3 and TRBJ2-1, with D maybe TRBD1 (5 bases). Per the germline V gene, CDR1 is ENHRY and CDR2 is SYGVKD. The CDR3 is made up of 14 amino acids. V was clipped by 4 bases and J by 1 base, with 8 bases between them. CDR3 sequence: CAISVQGSYNEQFF. CDR3 coding DNA: TGTGCCATCAGTGTCCAGGGTTCCTACAATGAGCAGTTCTTC.

The chain carries TRBV14 and TRBJ1-1; 8 bases map to TRBD1. V dropped 4 bases and J dropped 6; count of bases not matched to a gene: 28. There are 21 residues in the CDR3. CDR1 and CDR2 from the germline V gene are SGHDN and FVKESK. This CDR3 is CASSLKGKSVQGAGMRAEAFF. The CDR3 coding sequence is TGTGCCAGCAGCCTTAAGGGAAAATCGGTGCAGGGGGCAGGTATGAGGGCTGAAGCTTTCTTT.

The chain combines TRBV5-1 with TRBJ1-1, with a possible D match to TRBD1 (5 bases). The CDR3 spans 16 residues. Germline V lookup: CDR1 SGHRS, CDR2 YFSETQ. V was pared by 0 bases and J by 7 bases, with 19 bases between. Written as DNA, the CDR3 is TGCGCCAGCAGCTTGGAAAGGGGCAGACCACCCAATGAAGCTTTCTTT. It yields the protein CASSLERGRPPNEAFF. Full variable domain (rest looked up from reference TRBV5-1 and TRBJ1-1): KAGVTQTPRYLIKTRGQQVTLSCSPISGHRSVSWYQQTPGQGLQFLFEYFSETQRNKGNFPGRFSGRQFSNSRSEMNVSTLELGDSALYLCASSLERGRPPNEAFFGQGTRLTVV.